The 17 T cell receptor beta chains given below trace back to one sample, sequenced in a study of control samples from healthy donors and cancer patients. The repertoire was sequenced with immunoSEQ multiplex PCR; TCRdb's copy has only in-frame clones and lacks some. The sample contains about 55,000 clones, 95% to 97% of which appear only once. Specimen: blood. Source of these receptors: a woman under 30 in good health.

This chain links TRBV28 with TRBJ2-7; weak D call: TRBD2 (6 bases). The V gene lost 5 bases and the J gene lost 3 bases, with 11 bases spanning the gap. The CDR3 has 13 amino acids. In germline, CDR1 is MDHEN, CDR2 SYDVKM. CDR3 nucleotides: TGTGCCAGCAGTCTAATCGGGAGCTACGAGCAGTACTTC. Translating it yields CASSLIGSYEQYF. The full variable domain, in which reference TRBV28 and TRBJ2-7 provide the parts outside the CDR3, is DVKVTQSSRYLVKRTGEKVFLECVQDMDHENMFWYRQDPGLGLRLIYFSYDVKMKEKGDIPEGYSVSREKKERFSLILESASTNQTSMYLCASSLIGSYEQYFGPGTRLTVT.

The chain links TRBV7-4 to TRBJ1-1; D remains ambiguous. The V end was cut by 5 bases, the J end by 0 bases, with 16 bases between. The CDR3 contains 16 residues. Germline lookup yields CDR1 SGHVT and CDR2 SQSDAQ. CDR3 nucleotides: TGTGCCAGCAGCACTTGGGAGAGGTGGATGAACACTGAAGCTTTCTTT. Translating gives CASSTWERWMNTEAFF.

CDR3 nucleotides: TGTGCCAGCACTCTAACGGGTAACACTGAAGCTTTCTTT. It encodes CASTLTGNTEAFF. V gene TRBV28 combines with J gene TRBJ1-1, with D unresolved. Trimming removed 7 bases at V and 2 bases at J, with 11 bases between. The V gene's germline CDR1 is MDHEN and CDR2 SYDVKM. There are 13 residues in the CDR3.

The rearrangement joins TRBV5-6 to TRBJ1-4; 9 bases agree with TRBD1. Germline V gene lookup returns CDR1 SGHDT and CDR2 YYEEEE. The CDR3 loop spans 16 amino acids. The trim removed 6 bases at V and 7 bases at J, leaving 13 bases unmatched. CDR3 nucleotides: TGTGCCAGCACCCTGAGATCGACAGGGGGAAGTGAAAAACTGTTTTTT. Its protein is CASTLRSTGGSEKLFF.

V usage is TRBV7-3 and J usage is TRBJ2-2, with 8 bases matching TRBD2. V shed 4 bases, J shed 0 bases, and the junction held 4 bases outside the gene matches. Per germline, CDR1 SGHTA and CDR2 FQGTGA. This CDR3 has 16 amino acids. The CDR3 coding sequence is TGTGCCAGCAGCTCCCTAGCGGGCCCGAACACCGGGGAGCTGTTTTTT. Encoded protein: CASSSLAGPNTGELFF. The full variable domain, rest sourced from reference TRBV7-3 and TRBJ2-2, is GAGVSQTPSNKVTEKGKYVELRCDPISGHTALYWYRQSLGQGPEFLIYFQGTGAADDSGLPNDRFFAVRPEGSVSTLKIQRTERGDSAVYLCASSSLAGPNTGELFFGEGSRLTVL.

This clone is a singleton in its sample. The rearrangement links TRBV6-5 to TRBJ2-3; 8 bases are a match to TRBD2. CDR3 length: 15 residues. V was pared by 6 bases and J by 2 bases, with 7 bases of the junction left unmatched. Germline V lookup: CDR1 MNHEY, CDR2 SVGAGI. For the CDR3, the DNA is TGTGCCAGCAGGTTAATAGCGGGAACCACAGATACGCAGTATTTT. Amino acids: CASRLIAGTTDTQYF.

The chain joins TRBV5-4 to TRBJ1-1; 10 bases agree with TRBD1. V was pared by 4 bases and J by 3 bases, with 15 bases of the junction left unmatched. This CDR3 spans 18 amino acids. In germline, CDR1 is SGHNT, CDR2 YYREEE (reference sequence). CDR3 nucleotide sequence: TGTGCCAGCAGCCCCCCTTTAAAGACAGGGGGCGAGGACACTGAAGCTTTCTTT. Translated, it gives CASSPPLKTGGEDTEAFF.

This chain joins TRBV18 and TRBJ1-1; D might be TRBD1 (6 bases). Germline CDR1 KGHSH, CDR2 LQKENI. V gave up 1 base and J gave up 11 bases, with 17 bases separating them. This CDR3 has 14 residues. The CDR3 nucleotides read TGTGCCAGCTCACCACTGGACAGTCGGGGTGTGGCTTTCTTT. Protein: CASSPLDSRGVAFF.

The rearrangement uses TRBV18 and TRBJ1-1, with D unclear. The germline V gene has CDR1 KGHSH and CDR2 LQKENI. Deletions cut 3 bases from V and 5 bases from J, with 7 bases between. The CDR3 has 12 residues. The CDR3 loop is CASSPLRTEAFF. In DNA, the CDR3 is TGTGCCAGCTCACCCCTTAGGACTGAAGCTTTCTTT.

The J gene is TRBJ2-3, the V gene TRBV9, with D perhaps TRBD1 (5 bases). Trimming stripped 0 bases from V and 5 bases from J, with 10 bases between. The germline V gene has CDR1 SGDLS and CDR2 YYNGEE. CDR3 length: 14 amino acids. The CDR3 DNA is TGTGCCAGCAGCGTAGAGCAGGGTGAAGATACGCAGTATTTT. This codes for CASSVEQGEDTQYF.

This chain joins TRBV6-1 and TRBJ1-1; possible D gene TRBD1, 6 bases. CDR3 length equals 14 residues. Trimming took 1 base from V and 11 from J, leaving 17 bases between them. Germline values: CDR1 MNHNS, CDR2 SASEGT. The CDR3 protein is CASSEGTDSGTAFF. The CDR3 coding sequence is TGTGCCAGCAGTGAAGGGACAGACTCCGGGACGGCTTTCTTT.

The rearrangement uses TRBV7-6 and TRBJ2-1; maybe TRBD2 (5 bases). The CDR3 is 13 amino acids. Germline lookup yields CDR1 SGHVS and CDR2 FNYEAQ. The germline V and J ends were trimmed by 4 bases and 9 bases, with 13 bases remaining between them. As DNA, the CDR3 is TGTGCCAGCAGCTGGAGTGGAGGCAGTGAGCAGTTCTTC. As protein: CASSWSGGSEQFF.

V gene TRBV29-1 combines with J gene TRBJ2-7; TRBD2 is a possible D gene (5 bases). Germline V gene data show CDR1 as SQVTM and CDR2 as ANQGSEA. Trimming cost V 2 bases and J 3 bases, with 8 bases left between them. The CDR3 length is 12 residues. The CDR3 loop is CSVEFRDYEQYF. The CDR3 coding sequence is TGCAGCGTTGAATTCCGGGACTACGAGCAGTACTTC.

The rearrangement links TRBV5-1 to TRBJ1-1; D remains ambiguous. Trimming removed 0 bases at V and 2 bases at J, with 11 bases between. Germline assignment: CDR1 SGHRS and CDR2 YFSETQ. The CDR3 totals 15 residues. CDR3 coding DNA: TGCGCCAGCAGCTTGGCCCGAGACTTTAACACTGAAGCTTTCTTT. It codes for CASSLARDFNTEAFF.

This chain connects TRBV5-1 to TRBJ2-2, with TRBD1 matching 9 bases. This CDR3 is built from 15 residues. The junction had 2 bases not matched to a gene; V was cut back by 4 bases and J by 1 base. The germline V gene has CDR1 SGHRS and CDR2 YFSETQ. The CDR3 nucleotides are TGCGCCAGCAGCCTGGGACAGGGGAACACCGGGGAGCTGTTTTTT. Residues: CASSLGQGNTGELFF.

This chain links TRBV7-9 with TRBJ2-2, with D possibly being TRBD1 or TRBD2 (5 bases each). CDR1 is SEHNR, CDR2 FQNEAQ, per germline (reference sequence). The V gene lost 5 bases and the J gene lost 0 bases, with 25 bases spanning the gap. The CDR3 consists of 20 residues. The CDR3 loop reads CASSKPRLGRGDANTGELFF. DNA of the CDR3: TGTGCCAGCAGCAAGCCAAGGTTGGGTAGAGGGGACGCGAACACCGGGGAGCTGTTTTTT.

This clone was observed once. The genes are TRBV9 and TRBJ2-1; tentative D call: TRBD1 (6 bases). CDR1 is SGDLS, CDR2 YYNGEE, per germline. The V and J ends lost 4 bases and 12 bases respectively, with 26 bases between them. This CDR3 is 16 amino acids long. DNA of the CDR3: TGTGCCAGCAGCCCCGCCCCCGGGACAAGGATAATCGGGCAGTTCTTC. Protein sequence: CASSPAPGTRIIGQFF.